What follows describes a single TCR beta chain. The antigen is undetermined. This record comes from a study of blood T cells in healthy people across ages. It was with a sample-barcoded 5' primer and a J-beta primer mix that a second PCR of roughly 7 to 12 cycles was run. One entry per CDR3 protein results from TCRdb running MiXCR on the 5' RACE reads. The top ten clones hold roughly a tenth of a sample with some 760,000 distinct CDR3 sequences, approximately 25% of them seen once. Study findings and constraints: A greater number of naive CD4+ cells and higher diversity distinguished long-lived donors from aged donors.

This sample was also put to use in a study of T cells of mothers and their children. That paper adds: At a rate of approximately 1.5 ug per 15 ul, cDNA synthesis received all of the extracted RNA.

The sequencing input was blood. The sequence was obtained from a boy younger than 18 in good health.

This CDR3 is CASSPGATYNEQFF. CDR3 DNA sequence: TGTGCCAGCAGCCCAGGGGCCACCTACAATGAGCAGTTCTTC. The chain carries TRBV5-5 and TRBJ2-1; possibly TRBD1 for D (6 bases). The V end lost 4 bases, the J end lost 2 bases, and 10 bases lay between the germline ends. The CDR3 covers 14 residues. Germline CDR1 is SGHKS and CDR2 is YYEKEE (reference sequence). The full variable domain, in which reference TRBV5-5 and TRBJ2-1 provide the parts outside the CDR3, is DAGVTQSPTHLIKTRGQQVTLRCSPISGHKSVSWYQQVLGQGPQFIFQYYEKEERGRGNFPDRFSARQFPNYSSELNVNALLLGDSALYLCASSPGATYNEQFFGPGTRLTVL.